Described below is a single TCR beta chain sequence and its context. Time point noted: cycle 4 day 1 (C4D1), after more than 5 weeks of nivolumab. Brentuximab vedotin exposure varied, and every patient relapsed after autologous stem cell transplantation. This entry belongs to a study of PD-1 blockade in classical Hodgkin lymphoma. From germline, CDR1 is MDHEN and CDR2 SYDVKM. The CDR3 spans 14 residues. V lost 4 bases and J lost 0, with 10 bases in between. Method: immunoSEQ multiplex PCR; TCRdb's copy keeps in-frame clones and lacks some. The sample contains fewer than 100,000 clones, 85% to 95% of which appear only once.

The TCR originated in a human donor with classical Hodgkin lymphoma. The chain uses TRBV28 and TRBJ2-7; TRBD2 might be the D (5 bases). Sequenced here: peripheral blood mononuclear cells (PBMCs), sampled before the fourth cycle of nivolumab. The CDR3 loop reads CASSSGLSSYEQYF. As DNA, the CDR3 is TGTGCCAGCAGTTCCGGACTCAGCTCCTACGAGCAGTACTTC.